Below, 8 T cell receptor beta chains from the same sample are listed, as sequenced in a study of regulatory T cells in long-lasting Graves disease. Specified time point: newly diagnosed GD, antithyroid drugs for less than 3 months. After RNA was extracted from PBMCs, the TCR library was made from it. CDR3 regions were amplified by Arm-PCR using iRepertoire HTBI primers to build TCR beta libraries. One entry per CDR3 protein, called by TCRdb with MiXCR from the multiplex PCR reads. The table shows approximately 350,000 distinct CDR3 sequences, with about 10% occurring only once. Another study also made use of these data, one on T cells in Graves' hyperthyroidism and ophthalmopathy.

The specimen was peripheral blood mononuclear cells (PBMCs), collected at new diagnosis, from a patient treated with antithyroid drugs. The receptors shown here come from a woman aged 18-29 years with Graves disease.

This clonotype was observed many times. This chain joins TRBV7-2 and TRBJ1-2; 11 positions match TRBD1. The CDR3 totals 17 residues. V gave up 3 bases and J gave up 3 bases; unmatched junction bases: 9. From germline, CDR1 is SGHTA and CDR2 FQGNSA. CDR3 protein: CASSLSAWTGGDYGYTF. Written as DNA, the CDR3 is TGTGCCAGCAGCTTGAGTGCATGGACAGGGGGCGACTATGGCTACACCTTC.

This clonotype was picked up many times. The V and J genes are TRBV2 and TRBJ2-1; TRBD1 agrees at 8 bases. Germline V gives CDR1 SNHLY, CDR2 FYNNEI. CDR3 length equals 12 residues. The J segment lost 7 bases and the V segment lost 6 bases, leaving 2 bases of the junction unmatched. The CDR3 bases are TGTGCCAGCAGGGGGACAGGAAATGAGCAGTTCTTC. It codes for CASRGTGNEQFF.

This clonotype occurred a few times. V usage is TRBV6-5 and J usage is TRBJ2-1, with TRBD2 matching over 10 bases. Looked up from germline, CDR1 is MNHEY and CDR2 is SVGAGI. After removal of 0 bases from V and 8 bases from J, the junction contained 4 bases not matched to a gene. CDR3 length equals 15 residues. This CDR3 reads CASSYSSGRSDEQFF. The CDR3, as DNA: TGTGCCAGCAGTTACTCTAGCGGGAGGAGCGATGAGCAGTTCTTC.

In this sample, this clonotype turned up many times. V is TRBV14 and J is TRBJ1-1; D is unresolved. CDR1 and CDR2 from the germline V gene are SGHDN and FVKESK. With 9 bases removed from V and 4 bases from J, the gap between germline ends came to 15 bases. This CDR3 is 13 amino acids long. The CDR3 loop is CASHSGLFTEAFF. The CDR3 DNA reads TGTGCCAGTCATTCCGGGTTATTCACTGAAGCTTTCTTT. The full variable domain, in which reference TRBV14 and TRBJ1-1 provide the parts outside the CDR3, is EAGVTQFPSHSVIEKGQTVTLRCDPISGHDNLYWYRRVMGKEIKFLLHFVKESKQDESGMPNNRFLAERTGGTYSTLKVQPAELEDSGVYFCASHSGLFTEAFFGQGTRLTVV.

The chain couples TRBV7-6 to TRBJ2-1; the match to TRBD2 covers 7 bases. Per germline, CDR1 SGHVS and CDR2 FNYEAQ. After removal of 4 bases from V and 4 bases from J, the junction contained 10 bases not matched to a gene. There are 16 residues in the CDR3. The CDR3 nucleotides are TGTGCCAGCAGCTCTCAACCGGGGAGGGATTACAATGAGCAGTTCTTC. Translation: CASSSQPGRDYNEQFF.

This clonotype was detected only a few times. The chain uses TRBV6-2 or TRBV6-3 and TRBJ1-5, with 10 positions matching TRBD1. The CDR3 extends over 16 amino acids. The ends lost 4 bases at V and 3 bases at J; junction bases unmatched: 6. CDR1 and CDR2 from the germline V gene are MNHEY and SVGEGT. Written as DNA, the CDR3 is TGTGCCAGCAGTTTGACAGGGGGCTGGGTCAATCAGCCCCAGCATTTT. Amino acid sequence: CASSLTGGWVNQPQHF.

This clonotype occurred a few times. The chain couples TRBV4-3 to TRBJ2-1; 7 bases align to TRBD2. J gave up 9 bases and V 1 base, and 12 bases lay outside the gene matches. Germline V gene sequence: CDR1 LGHNA, CDR2 YSLEER. The CDR3 runs to 16 residues. CDR3 in DNA: TGCGCCAGCAGCCAAGTAGGACTAGTCTACATTACTGAGCAGTTCTTC. This gives the protein CASSQVGLVYITEQFF.

The gene calls are TRBV4-3 and TRBJ2-1, with D unresolved. V dropped 2 bases and J dropped 4 bases, with 9 bases sitting between them. CDR1 is LGHNA and CDR2 is YSLEER in the germline V gene. The CDR3 length is 14 residues. The CDR3 loop is CASSQPDRYNEQFF. The DNA of the CDR3 is TGCGCCAGCAGCCAACCTGACCGGTACAATGAGCAGTTCTTC.